Listed below are T cell receptor beta chains from one sample, sequenced in a study of cytomegalovirus exposure and HLA in healthy donors. Assay used: immunoSEQ multiplex PCR; TCRdb lists only in-frame clones, some missing. This sample has over 100,000 clones, with over 9.5% found just once. Sequencing was carried out using PBMCs. The receptor source for this set is a man aged 40-49 years in good health and CMV-seropositive. Each CDR3 is given with its conserved first and last residue. Fields, in order: D gene, V gene, clone size, J gene, CDR3 DNA, CDR3 protein. D genes are given only for firm matches. Clone sizes are given selectively: once, few, many, or a class where the clone is expanded.

d_call: NA
v_call: TRBV5-5
clone_size: few
j_call: TRBJ1-1
cdr3_nt: TGTGCCAGCAGCTTGGGCAGGGCCCGGTTAACTGAAGCTTTCTTT
cdr3_aa: CASSLGRARLTEAFF

d_call: NA
v_call: TRBV18
clone_size: few
j_call: TRBJ1-1
cdr3_nt: TGTGCCAGCTCACCACCAAGGGGCAGCGACACTGAAGCTTTCTTT
cdr3_aa: CASSPPRGSDTEAFF

d_call: NA
v_call: TRBV4-1
clone_size: few
j_call: TRBJ1-5
cdr3_nt: TGCGCCAGCAGCCCAAACAGAGGCAATCAGCCCCAGCATTTT
cdr3_aa: CASSPNRGNQPQHF

d_call: NA
v_call: TRBV18
clone_size: few
j_call: TRBJ1-5
cdr3_nt: TGTGCCAGCTCACCGGACAGCGATCAGCCCCAGCATTTT
cdr3_aa: CASSPDSDQPQHF

d_call: NA
v_call: TRBV11-2
clone_size: NA
j_call: TRBJ2-7
cdr3_nt: TGTGCCAGCAGCTTAGAAGCCATGGTTTACGAGCAGTACTTC
cdr3_aa: CASSLEAMVYEQYF

d_call: NA
v_call: TRBV5-5
clone_size: NA
j_call: TRBJ1-3
cdr3_nt: TGTGCCAGCACCCCCTTCGAACTCTCTGGAAACACCATATATTTT
cdr3_aa: CASTPFELSGNTIYF

d_call: TRBD1
v_call: TRBV7-9
clone_size: few
j_call: TRBJ1-3
cdr3_nt: TGTGCCAGCAGCTTAGCGGGAGGACAGGCCGTATATTTT
cdr3_aa: CASSLAGGQAVYF

d_call: NA
v_call: TRBV2
clone_size: NA
j_call: TRBJ1-1
cdr3_nt: TGTGCCAGCAGCCAACAGAGACAGAACACTGAAGCTTTCTTT
cdr3_aa: CASSQQRQNTEAFF

d_call: TRBD2
v_call: TRBV15
clone_size: few
j_call: TRBJ2-5
cdr3_nt: TGTGCCACCACTGGGGGGAGCGGGGGGGATAGCTTCGAGACCCAGTACTTC
cdr3_aa: CATTGGSGGDSFETQYF

d_call: NA
v_call: TRBV7-9
clone_size: few
j_call: TRBJ2-7
cdr3_nt: TGTGCCAGCAGCTTAGCACAGGTCGGGCACGAGCAGTACTTC
cdr3_aa: CASSLAQVGHEQYF

d_call: NA
v_call: TRBV7-8
clone_size: many
j_call: TRBJ1-1
cdr3_nt: TGTGCCAGCAGCTCCAGGGTGGCCACTGAAGCTTTCTTT
cdr3_aa: CASSSRVATEAFF

d_call: TRBD1
v_call: TRBV7-9
clone_size: NA
j_call: TRBJ1-1
cdr3_nt: TGTGCCAGCAGCGCCGGGACAGGAAACACTGAAGCTTTCTTT
cdr3_aa: CASSAGTGNTEAFF

d_call: NA
v_call: TRBV7-8
clone_size: NA
j_call: TRBJ2-1
cdr3_nt: TGTGCCTCTAAAGTTAGCGGTGCCTACAATGAGCAGTTCTTC
cdr3_aa: CASKVSGAYNEQFF

d_call: TRBD2
v_call: TRBV5-1
clone_size: few
j_call: TRBJ2-1
cdr3_nt: TGCGCCAGCAGCACCGGGACTAGCGGGAGGGTTGGTGAGCAGTTCTTC
cdr3_aa: CASSTGTSGRVGEQFF

d_call: TRBD2
v_call: TRBV7-3
clone_size: few
j_call: TRBJ2-7
cdr3_nt: TGTGCCAGCAGCCCTAAGGGCGGGAGGGCCCGGTCCTACGAGCAGTACTTC
cdr3_aa: CASSPKGGRARSYEQYF

d_call: TRBD2
v_call: TRBV27
clone_size: few
j_call: TRBJ2-3
cdr3_nt: TGTGCCAGCAGTCGAAAAAAAATGCAGCGGGAGGGGTCTGCAGATACGCAGTATTTT
cdr3_aa: CASSRKKMQREGSADTQYF

d_call: NA
v_call: TRBV19
clone_size: few
j_call: TRBJ1-5
cdr3_nt: TGTGCCAGTAGTATGAGGGCACAGCCCCAGCATTTT
cdr3_aa: CASSMRAQPQHF

d_call: TRBD2
v_call: TRBV13
clone_size: NA
j_call: TRBJ2-1
cdr3_nt: TGTGCCAGCAGCTCCAAAGGACTAGCGGGAGTCTATGAGCAGTTCTTC
cdr3_aa: CASSSKGLAGVYEQFF

d_call: TRBD1
v_call: TRBV4-1
clone_size: NA
j_call: TRBJ2-1
cdr3_nt: TGCGCCAGCAGCCAGGCGACAGGGACATCCTACAATGAGCAGTTCTTC
cdr3_aa: CASSQATGTSYNEQFF

d_call: NA
v_call: TRBV5-1
clone_size: NA
j_call: TRBJ2-5
cdr3_nt: TGCGCCAGCAGCTTGTTGGGGGGAAGCGTACAAGAGACCCAGTACTTC
cdr3_aa: CASSLLGGSVQETQYF

d_call: NA
v_call: TRBV6-1
clone_size: few
j_call: TRBJ2-7
cdr3_nt: TGTGCCAGCAGTGAACAGGCCTACGAGCAGTACTTC
cdr3_aa: CASSEQAYEQYF

d_call: TRBD1
v_call: TRBV25-1
clone_size: NA
j_call: TRBJ2-7
cdr3_nt: TGTGCCAGCAGCAGACCGGGACAGGAAGCCTACGAGCAGTACTTC
cdr3_aa: CASSRPGQEAYEQYF

d_call: TRBD1
v_call: TRBV19
clone_size: NA
j_call: TRBJ1-5
cdr3_nt: TGTGCCAGTAGTATGGGGACAGCTAATCAGCCCCAGCATTTT
cdr3_aa: CASSMGTANQPQHF

d_call: NA
v_call: TRBV6-5
clone_size: NA
j_call: TRBJ2-1
cdr3_nt: TGTGCCAGCAGACAGGGAGTAACAAATGAGCAGTTCTTC
cdr3_aa: CASRQGVTNEQFF

d_call: TRBD2
v_call: TRBV11-3
clone_size: few
j_call: TRBJ2-3
cdr3_nt: TGTGCCAGCAGCTCCCGGACTAGCAGTGCAGATACGCAGTATTTT
cdr3_aa: CASSSRTSSADTQYF

d_call: TRBD2
v_call: TRBV7-3
clone_size: few
j_call: TRBJ2-1
cdr3_nt: TGTGCCAGCAGCTCCCTCGGGGGGACTAGCGGTGAGCAGTTCTTC
cdr3_aa: CASSSLGGTSGEQFF

d_call: TRBD2
v_call: TRBV13
clone_size: NA
j_call: TRBJ2-1
cdr3_nt: TGTGCCAGCAGCTTTTTAGCGGGAGTTGGGAATGAGCAGTTCTTC
cdr3_aa: CASSFLAGVGNEQFF

d_call: TRBD1
v_call: TRBV18
clone_size: NA
j_call: TRBJ1-6
cdr3_nt: TGTGCCAGCTCATCTTTAACGTCCGGGACAGGGGCCGTGCCCCTCCACTTT
cdr3_aa: CASSSLTSGTGAVPLHF

d_call: NA
v_call: TRBV2
clone_size: few
j_call: TRBJ1-5
cdr3_nt: TGTGCCAGCAGTGGGCCCGCCGGGGACACATATCAGCCCCAGCATTTT
cdr3_aa: CASSGPAGDTYQPQHF

d_call: NA
v_call: TRBV13
clone_size: NA
j_call: TRBJ2-2
cdr3_nt: TGTGCCAGCAGCTTAGGCGGCCCGGCGAGCGCCGGGGAGCTGTTTTTT
cdr3_aa: CASSLGGPASAGELFF

d_call: NA
v_call: TRBV29-1
clone_size: few
j_call: TRBJ2-1
cdr3_nt: TGCAGCGTTGAAGGGTCGGAGGGGCTAAGCTCCTACAATGAGCAGTTCTTC
cdr3_aa: CSVEGSEGLSSYNEQFF

d_call: TRBD1
v_call: TRBV5-6
clone_size: NA
j_call: TRBJ2-7
cdr3_nt: TGTGCCAGCAGCAAAAGCTTGGGACAGGGGTACGAGCAGTACTTC
cdr3_aa: CASSKSLGQGYEQYF

d_call: NA
v_call: TRBV7-2
clone_size: few
j_call: TRBJ2-7
cdr3_nt: TGTGCCAGCAGCTTAGGCTCGAGTGCCTACGAGCAGTACTTC
cdr3_aa: CASSLGSSAYEQYF

d_call: NA
v_call: TRBV25-1
clone_size: NA
j_call: TRBJ2-4
cdr3_nt: TGTGCCAGCAGTGGGGGCAGGAACATTCAGTACTTC
cdr3_aa: CASSGGRNIQYF

d_call: NA
v_call: TRBV5-7
clone_size: few
j_call: TRBJ2-7
cdr3_nt: TGTGCCAGCAGTGCGTGGGCCCCTGACGAGCAGTACTTC
cdr3_aa: CASSAWAPDEQYF

d_call: TRBD2
v_call: TRBV6-6
clone_size: many
j_call: TRBJ2-7
cdr3_nt: TGTGCCAGCAGTTACGGCGGGAGCCATTCCTACGAGCAGTACTTC
cdr3_aa: CASSYGGSHSYEQYF

d_call: NA
v_call: TRBV7-9
clone_size: few
j_call: TRBJ2-7
cdr3_nt: TGTGCCAGCAGCCAGACAGTATACGAGCAGTACTTC
cdr3_aa: CASSQTVYEQYF

d_call: NA
v_call: TRBV4-2
clone_size: NA
j_call: TRBJ2-7
cdr3_nt: TGTGCCAGCAGCCAAGATCCAGCAGGGTTCTACGAGCAGTACTTC
cdr3_aa: CASSQDPAGFYEQYF

d_call: NA
v_call: TRBV27
clone_size: few
j_call: TRBJ2-7
cdr3_nt: TGTGCCAGCCACCCCGCGGGCCTGACCTACGAGCAGTACTTC
cdr3_aa: CASHPAGLTYEQYF

d_call: NA
v_call: TRBV30
clone_size: few
j_call: TRBJ2-5
cdr3_nt: TGTGCCTGGGGTCGACTGGAGACCCAGTACTTC
cdr3_aa: CAWGRLETQYF

d_call: NA
v_call: TRBV7-8
clone_size: NA
j_call: TRBJ2-2
cdr3_nt: TGTGCCAGCCTGCGGGGCAACACCGGGGAGCTGTTTTTT
cdr3_aa: CASLRGNTGELFF

d_call: TRBD2
v_call: TRBV6-5
clone_size: NA
j_call: TRBJ2-7
cdr3_nt: TGTGCCAGCACGACTAGCGGGACGTTTGAGCAGTACTTC
cdr3_aa: CASTTSGTFEQYF

d_call: NA
v_call: TRBV5-1
clone_size: few
j_call: TRBJ1-1
cdr3_nt: TGCGCCAGCAGCTCGGGAGGGACACAACTCACTGAAGCTTTCTTT
cdr3_aa: CASSSGGTQLTEAFF